This TCR beta chain derives from a study of cytomegalovirus exposure and HLA in healthy donors. The overall study: Earlier, 150 million to 200 million T cells were analyzed, and some 120 million unique TCR beta sequences were found among them.

Overall study results and limits: Reports credit the classifier with highly specific, highly sensitive diagnosis of cytomegalovirus status. A later analysis showed that HLA-associated TCR beta chains had undergone more clonal expansion than equally common others.

The CDR3 covers 13 residues. The V end was cut by 7 bases, the J end by 0 bases, with 11 bases between. Germline CDR1 and CDR2: SGHRS and YFSETQ. About this clone itself: Its cognate antigen is unknown.

PCR used 60 Vbeta primers and 13 Jbeta primers. TCRdb's table, derived via immunoSEQ multiplex PCR, lists solely in-frame clones and lacks some. The top ten clones hold 0.26% of a sample with 200,000 or so clones, more than 70% of them seen once. Sequencing used PBMCs. This chain uses TRBV5-1 with TRBJ2-7, with D maybe TRBD1 (5 bases). The sequence derives from a boy between 10 and 17 years old in good health and CMV-seronegative. This CDR3 is CASFDSLSYEQYF. The CDR3 DNA reads TGCGCCAGCTTTGACAGCCTCTCCTACGAGCAGTACTTC.